The 4 T cell receptor beta chains below come from one sample, sequenced in a study of monozygotic twins with inflammatory bowel disease. TCRdb reworked the 5' RACE reads into one entry per CDR3 protein, no DNA. The repertoire table contains about 85,000 distinct CDR3 sequences. The sequenced sample was blood. These receptor sequences come from a human donor with ulcerative colitis or Crohn's disease, or a healthy co-twin of an affected twin (not recorded which).

The V call is TRBV7-6, the J call TRBJ1-3; TCRdb's assignment of TRBD1 cannot be checked, as there is no DNA. CDR1 and CDR2 (germline): SGHVS, FNYEAQ. There are 16 residues in the CDR3. The CDR3 reads CASSPPDRDAGNTIYF.

The chain uses TRBV5-1 and TRBJ2-3; the TCRdb call, TRBD1, lacks DNA for checking. Germline V CDR1 and CDR2: SGHRS, YFSETQ. The CDR3 has 14 residues. CDR3 protein: CASSLGQGADTQYF.

The chain's CDR3 is CASTFTGIGNTIYF. This chain uses TRBV6-6 with TRBJ1-3. Germline values: CDR1 MNHNY, CDR2 SVGAGI (reference sequence). The CDR3 runs to 14 residues.

The chain joins TRBV27 to TRBJ2-2. Germline values: CDR1 MNHEY, CDR2 SMNVEV (reference sequence). The CDR3 is 14 residues long. The CDR3 reads CASSFTVPTGELFF.